The clone carrying this TCR beta chain was detected many times. 5'RACE template switching added a universal primer site and UMIs to TCR cDNA. TCRdb re-analysed the 5' RACE reads in MiXCR, keeping a single row per CDR3 protein. The table includes approximately 510,000 distinct CDR3 sequences, less than 25% detected once. The data derive from a study of T cells after yellow fever vaccination. This CDR3 region has 16 residues. Germline CDR1 reads SGHRS; CDR2 reads YFSETQ. V shed 0 bases and J shed 5 bases, with 14 bases lying between them. This TCR was sampled from a man aged 18 to 35 who received the YFV17D yellow fever vaccine. This material consisted of PBMCs, taken approximately 22 days after the first yellow fever vaccination. The genes are TRBV5-1 and TRBJ2-2; perhaps TRBD2 as D (6 bases). The DNA for the CDR3 is TGCGCCAGCAGCTTGGCGGCCTGGGGGGAAACCGGGGAGCTGTTTTTT. Residues: CASSLAAWGETGELFF.